The next 13 T cell receptor beta chains were all read from a single sample in a study of OX40 agonist ivuxolimab in advanced cancers. Repertoires were generated with immunoSEQ multiplex PCR, while TCRdb's copy carries only in-frame clones and drops some. This table holds about 51,000 clones, roughly 86% found once. Sample: CD4+ or CD8+ T cells sorted from blood, taken in a trial of the OX40 agonist ivuxolimab. All receptors come from an adult with an advanced solid tumor such as melanoma, head and neck, liver or kidney cancer.

The chain uses TRBV7-9 and TRBJ1-1; no clear D gene. The CDR3 extends over 14 amino acids. V dropped 5 bases and J dropped 1 base, with 11 bases sitting between them. CDR1 and CDR2 from the germline V gene are SEHNR and FQNEAQ (reference sequence). The CDR3 DNA reads TGTGCCAGCAGCCATAGCAGGACGAACACTGAAGCTTTCTTT. It is translated as CASSHSRTNTEAFF.

This rearrangement joins TRBV19 to TRBJ2-5, with 8 bases identical to TRBD1. The length of the CDR3 is 13 residues. Germline V gene sequence: CDR1 LNHDA, CDR2 SQIVND (reference sequence). Trimming removed 4 bases from V and 3 bases from J; junction bases left unmatched: 1. CDR3: CASSKDREETQYF. CDR3 bases: TGTGCCAGTAGTAAGGACAGGGAAGAGACCCAGTACTTC.

The chain joins TRBV28 to TRBJ1-2, with D unresolved. Germline CDR1 MDHEN, CDR2 SYDVKM. This CDR3 comprises 14 residues. V was pared by 5 bases and J by 4 bases, with 14 bases between. The CDR3 protein is CASSPADTIYGYTF. The DNA of the CDR3 is TGTGCCAGCAGTCCCGCCGACACCATCTATGGCTACACCTTC.

V and J are TRBV30 and TRBJ1-4; D not resolved. CDR3 length: 11 amino acids. V lost 3 bases to trimming and J lost 5 bases, with 4 bases between them. Germline-derived CDR1 and CDR2 are GTSNPN and SVGIG (reference sequence). Here the CDR3 reads CAWRANEKLFF. CDR3 nucleotide sequence: TGTGCCTGGAGAGCAAATGAAAAACTGTTTTTT.

This sequence joins TRBV6-4 and TRBJ2-1; TRBD1 agrees at 7 bases. The germline V gene encodes CDR1 MRHNA and CDR2 SNTAGT. The CDR3 covers 15 residues. Trimming took 3 bases from V and 4 from J; bases not matched to a gene: 6. The DNA for the CDR3 is TGTGCCAGCAGTGATTCCCGCAGGGGGTACAATGAGCAGTTCTTC. Its translation: CASSDSRRGYNEQFF.

This clone was found once. The gene calls are TRBV30 and TRBJ2-3, with a weak D call TRBD2 (6 bases). Germline CDR1 and CDR2: GTSNPN and SVGIG (reference sequence). Between the trimmed V and J ends, which lost 5 bases and 5 bases, there was a span of 14 bases. There are 13 residues in the CDR3. CDR3 amino acids: CAWSEGRRDTQYF. CDR3 sequence (DNA): TGTGCCTGGTCGGAGGGGCGGAGAGATACGCAGTATTTT.

V gene TRBV11-2 combines with J gene TRBJ1-4; tentative D call: TRBD1 (5 bases). The CDR3 covers 16 residues. Looked up from germline, CDR1 is SGHAT and CDR2 is FQNNGV. With 4 bases removed from V and 5 bases from J, the gap between germline ends came to 17 bases. CDR3 region: CASSSVTPGRNEKLFF. CDR3 nucleotide sequence: TGTGCCAGCAGCTCAGTAACCCCGGGACGGAATGAAAAACTGTTTTTT. Supplemented by reference TRBV11-2 and TRBJ1-4, the full variable domain reads EAGVAQSPRYKIIEKRQSVAFWCNPISGHATLYWYQQILGQGPKLLIQFQNNGVVDDSQLPKDRFSAERLKGVDSTLKIQPAKLEDSAVYLCASSSVTPGRNEKLFFGSGTQLSVL.

V is TRBV5-5 and J is TRBJ2-7; D unresolved. Trimming shortened V by 1 base and J by 2 bases, and 10 bases separated the two germline ends. Looked up from germline, CDR1 is SGHKS and CDR2 is YYEKEE (reference sequence). This CDR3 contains 14 residues. The chain's CDR3 is CASSLLVSTYEQYF. The CDR3 nucleotides read TGTGCCAGCAGCTTGCTTGTGTCTACCTACGAGCAGTACTTC.

This chain connects TRBV6-1 to TRBJ1-5; possible D gene TRBD1, 6 bases. V lost 4 bases and J 0 bases, leaving 16 bases between the germline ends. The CDR3 covers 17 residues. Germline assignment: CDR1 MNHNS and CDR2 SASEGT. In DNA form, the CDR3 reads TGTGCCAGCAGTGGGGACCGACAGGTCTATAGCAATCAGCCCCAGCATTTT. Translating it yields CASSGDRQVYSNQPQHF.

This clone was counted a single time. J is TRBJ1-6 and V is TRBV5-4; D is unresolved. Germline V lookup: CDR1 SGHNT, CDR2 YYREEE (reference sequence). Trimming shortened V by 4 bases and J by 7 bases, and 12 bases separated the two germline ends. There are 14 residues in the CDR3. The CDR3 loop reads CASSTRTVNSPLHF. The DNA for the CDR3 is TGTGCCAGCAGCACCCGGACGGTGAATTCACCCCTCCACTTT.

J is TRBJ2-7 and V is TRBV19; 7 positions match TRBD2. V lost 7 bases to trimming and J lost 0 bases; unmatched junction nucleotides: 6. Germline lookup yields CDR1 LNHDA and CDR2 SQIVND (reference sequence). The CDR3 is made up of 14 amino acids. The CDR3 loop reads CASKREGSSYEQYF. The CDR3 DNA reads TGTGCCAGTAAGAGGGAGGGTTCCTCCTACGAGCAGTACTTC.

The V gene is TRBV30, the J gene TRBJ2-3; 15 bases map to TRBD2. The germline gives CDR1 GTSNPN, CDR2 SVGIG (reference sequence). Trimming at V came to 5 bases and at J to 2 bases, leaving 2 bases not matched to a gene. The CDR3 extends over 15 amino acids. The CDR3 sequence: CAWGLAGGTTDTQYF. The CDR3 nucleotides read TGTGCCTGGGGACTAGCGGGAGGGACCACAGATACGCAGTATTTT.

The rearrangement joins TRBV2 to TRBJ2-2, with D possibly being TRBD2 (6 bases). There are 13 residues in the CDR3. Germline V gene lookup returns CDR1 SNHLY and CDR2 FYNNEI. The V end lost 0 bases, the J end lost 11 bases, and 10 bases lay between the germline ends. In nucleotides, the CDR3 is TGTGCCAGCAGTGAAGCGCGGGGCGTTGAGCTGTTTTTT. Its protein product is CASSEARGVELFF.